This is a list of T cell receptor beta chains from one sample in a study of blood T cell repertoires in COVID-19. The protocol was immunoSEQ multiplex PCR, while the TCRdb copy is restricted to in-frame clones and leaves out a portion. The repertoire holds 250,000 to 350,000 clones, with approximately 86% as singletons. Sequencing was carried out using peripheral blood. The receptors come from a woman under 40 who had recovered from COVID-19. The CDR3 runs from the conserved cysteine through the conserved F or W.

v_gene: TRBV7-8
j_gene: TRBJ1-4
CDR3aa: CASSSTPGDEKLFF

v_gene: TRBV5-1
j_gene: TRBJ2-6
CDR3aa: CASSRGLGTGANVLTF

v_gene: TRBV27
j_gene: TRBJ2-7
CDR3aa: CASARQKLAGSYEQYF

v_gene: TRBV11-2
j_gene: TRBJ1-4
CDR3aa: CASSLARGKGTNEKLFF

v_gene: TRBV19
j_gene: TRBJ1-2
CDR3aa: CASSDRGFLGYTF

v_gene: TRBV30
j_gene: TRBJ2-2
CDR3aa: CAWSITGSGELFF

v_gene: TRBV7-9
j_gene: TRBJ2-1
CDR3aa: CASSSWGGPYNEQFF

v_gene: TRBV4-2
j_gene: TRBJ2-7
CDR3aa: CASSQETGGNYEQYF

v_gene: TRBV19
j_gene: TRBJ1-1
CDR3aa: CASSIGSGLNTEAFF

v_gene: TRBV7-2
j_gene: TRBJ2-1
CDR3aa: CASRYGLAGGLNEQFF

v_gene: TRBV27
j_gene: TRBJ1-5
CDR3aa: CASHPGGNQPQHF

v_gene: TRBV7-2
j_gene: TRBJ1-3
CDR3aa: CASSHDRGGFSGNTIYF

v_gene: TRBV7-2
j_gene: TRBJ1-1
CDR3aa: CASSLRADRGWGTEAFF

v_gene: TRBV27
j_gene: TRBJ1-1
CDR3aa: CASNQGARLTEAFF

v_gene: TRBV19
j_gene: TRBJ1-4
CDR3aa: CASSIGSQEKLFF

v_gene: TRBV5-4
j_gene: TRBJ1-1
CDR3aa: CASSFVGQVNTEAFF

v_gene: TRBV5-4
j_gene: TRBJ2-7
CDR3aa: CASSVAGAYEQYF

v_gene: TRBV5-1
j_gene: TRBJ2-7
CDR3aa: CASSFASGTGYEQYF

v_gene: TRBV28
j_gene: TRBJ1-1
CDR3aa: CASSLSPDRGRGVWKAFF

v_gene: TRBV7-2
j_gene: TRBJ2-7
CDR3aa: CASSLERGARYEQYF

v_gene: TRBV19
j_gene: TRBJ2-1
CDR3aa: CASSTLAVNNEQFF

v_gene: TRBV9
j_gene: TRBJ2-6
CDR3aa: CASSVESRGLGANVLTF

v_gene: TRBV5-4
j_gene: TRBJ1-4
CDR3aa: CASSLSGGHEKLFF

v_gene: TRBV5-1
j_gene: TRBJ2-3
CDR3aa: CASSPLAGSTDTQYF

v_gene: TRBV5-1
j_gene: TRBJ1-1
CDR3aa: CASRTGVGVNTEAFF

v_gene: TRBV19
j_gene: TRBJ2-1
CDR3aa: CASHPGGRGSGEQFF

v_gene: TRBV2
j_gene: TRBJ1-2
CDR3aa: CASSERDRAVGGYTF

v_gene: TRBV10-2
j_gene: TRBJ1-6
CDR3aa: CASSGHGGGSPLHF

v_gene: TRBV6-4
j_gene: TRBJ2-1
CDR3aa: CASSDSICSGRAGWSYNEQFF

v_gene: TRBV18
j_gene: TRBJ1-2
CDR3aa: CASSPETNYGYTF

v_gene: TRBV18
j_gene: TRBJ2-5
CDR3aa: CASSPGQQETQYF

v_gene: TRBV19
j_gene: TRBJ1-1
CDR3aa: CASSIPKWSTEAFF

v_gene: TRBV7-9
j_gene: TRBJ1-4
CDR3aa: CASSSGTGLEKLFF

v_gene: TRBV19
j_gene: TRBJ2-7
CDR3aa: CASSRAGERYEQYF

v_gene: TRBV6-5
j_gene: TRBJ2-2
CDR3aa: CASSYPGTGDPGELFF

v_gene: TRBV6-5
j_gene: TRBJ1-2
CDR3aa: CASSLSGFGVNYGYTF

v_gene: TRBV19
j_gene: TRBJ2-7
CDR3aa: CASSTTTSGSSYEQYF

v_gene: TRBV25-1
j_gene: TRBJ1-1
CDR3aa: CASSRGTEAFF

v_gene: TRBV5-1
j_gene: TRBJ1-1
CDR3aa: CASSLGNLDRRHTEAFF

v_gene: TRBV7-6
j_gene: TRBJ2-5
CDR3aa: CASSYGETQYF

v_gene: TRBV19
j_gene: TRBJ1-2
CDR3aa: CASSTPGTDHYGYTF

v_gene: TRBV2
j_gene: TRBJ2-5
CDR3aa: CASELQETQYF

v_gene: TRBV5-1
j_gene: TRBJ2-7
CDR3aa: CASSSTSGTYEQYF

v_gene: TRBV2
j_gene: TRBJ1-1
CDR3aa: CATSRDIAAFF

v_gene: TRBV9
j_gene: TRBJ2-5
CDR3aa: CASSPGLGRRAETQYF

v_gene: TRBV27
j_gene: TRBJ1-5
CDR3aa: CASSFTGNQPQHF